This TCR beta chain comes out of a study of beta chain features in type 1 diabetes. Study-wide context: There were approximately 110,000,000 sorted cells examined across all samples. Study results and limitations: The study found fewer insertions and more deletions at VDJ junctions in type 1 diabetes patients. Unsettled here was the matter of whether HLA type influences TCRB rearrangement.

Expressed TCRB transcripts were sequenced after all isolated RNA was converted to cDNA. TCRdb's copy holds only in-frame clones and misses some; the assay was immunoSEQ multiplex PCR. The sample contains 860,000 or so clones, roughly 17% of which appear only once. Turning to this clone: The target antigen is unknown.

This CDR3 has 13 residues. Germline lookup yields CDR1 SGHTA and CDR2 FQGNSA. V lost 5 bases and J 3 bases, leaving 10 bases between the germline ends. Purities over 98% were achieved in all sorted populations. Sequencing was done on a sample of naive CD4+ T cells from blood. The sequence came from a woman aged 18-35 years in good health. The chain couples TRBV7-2 to TRBJ1-2; D uncertain. Written as DNA, the CDR3 is TGTGCCAGCAGCCTTACCCGGGACTATGGCTACACCTTC. Translating it yields CASSLTRDYGYTF. The full variable domain, its missing parts supplied by reference TRBV7-2 and TRBJ1-2, is GAGVSQSPSNKVTEKGKDVELRCDPISGHTALYWYRQSLGQGLEFLIYFQGNSAPDKSGLPSDRFSAERTGGSVSTLTIQRTQQEDSAVYLCASSLTRDYGYTFGSGTRLTVV.